Below, 11 T cell receptor beta chains from the same sample are listed, as sequenced in a study of post-analysis software for immune sequencing data. Antigens of these TCRs are unknown. Study-wide results and limits: Roughly five TRBV segments were significantly more frequent in patients than in controls. TRBV5-6, TRBV5-1 and TRBV20-1 were among these segments.

Researchers reported that TCR beta cDNA libraries carried unique molecular identifiers. Via MiXCR, TCRdb re-called the PCR reads, giving one row per CDR3 protein. The data contain roughly 800,000 distinct CDR3 sequences, about 45% of them seen just once; the ten biggest clones take up approximately 4.4%. What was sequenced was blood. These receptors all come from a girl aged 10 to 17 with multiple sclerosis.

This clonotype appeared a few times. V is TRBV7-2 and J is TRBJ2-3; 9 nucleotides line up with TRBD2. CDR1 is SGHTA, CDR2 FQGNSA, per germline. Losses at the gene ends were 8 bases for V and 5 bases for J; bases not matched to a gene: 17. The CDR3 runs to 17 residues. This CDR3 reads CASSSGIAGVFRDTQYF. In nucleotides, the CDR3 is TGTGCCAGCTCTTCAGGCATAGCGGGAGTGTTCAGAGATACGCAGTATTTT.

The chain carries TRBV29-1 and TRBJ2-6, with D perhaps TRBD1 or TRBD2 (6 bases each). Germline lookup yields CDR1 SQVTM and CDR2 ANQGSEA. This CDR3 comprises 19 residues. The V and J ends lost 0 bases and 1 base respectively, with 19 bases between them. CDR3 in DNA: TGCAGCGTTGAAGATCTGGATCTTGGAGGGGGTTCTGGGGCCAACGTCCTGACTTTC. Translating gives CSVEDLDLGGGSGANVLTF.

This rearrangement joins TRBV12-3 or TRBV12-4 to TRBJ2-7, with TRBD1 matching over 9 bases. The V segment lost 6 bases and the J segment 5 bases; nucleotides outside the gene matches: 11. The CDR3 is 15 residues long. Here the CDR3 reads CASRNTGTGFHEQYF. Here the CDR3 DNA reads TGTGCCAGCAGAAACACCGGGACAGGGTTCCACGAGCAGTACTTC.

The CDR3 protein is CSARESTVEQYF. For the CDR3, the DNA is TGCAGTGCTCGGGAGTCCACGGTCGAGCAGTACTTC. The V gene is TRBV20-1, the J gene TRBJ2-7, with a weak D call TRBD2 (6 bases). CDR1 is DFQATT and CDR2 is SNEGSKA in the germline V gene (reference sequence). The CDR3 spans 12 residues. The germline V and J ends were trimmed by 5 bases and 6 bases, with 14 bases remaining between them.

This clonotype was seen ten or more times. This chain links TRBV5-1 with TRBJ2-1; D is ambiguous. The germline V gene has CDR1 SGHRS and CDR2 YFSETQ. CDR3 length: 12 amino acids. V was shortened by 7 bases and J by 0 bases, with 5 bases between the two germline ends. This CDR3 reads CASADSYNEQFF. CDR3 in DNA: TGCGCCAGCGCCGACTCCTACAATGAGCAGTTCTTC.

In the case of this clonotype: A much more abundant neighbour one base away suggests this may be a read error. The V and J genes are TRBV7-7 and TRBJ2-7; TRBD2 aligns across 8 bases. This CDR3 spans 16 amino acids. The germline V gene encodes CDR1 SSHAT and CDR2 FNYEAQ (reference sequence). The CDR3 sequence: CASSLGLTGGPYERYF. CDR3 bases: TGTGCTAGCAGCTTGGGTTTAACGGGAGGGCCGTACGAGCGGTACTTC.

The rearrangement uses TRBV13 and TRBJ2-7; D may be TRBD1 or TRBD2 (5 bases each). The CDR3 extends over 14 amino acids. Germline V CDR1 and CDR2: PRHDT, FYEKMQ (reference sequence). The germline V and J ends were trimmed by 3 bases and 2 bases, with 11 bases remaining between them. CDR3 loop: CASSLMGEPYEQYF. DNA of the CDR3: TGTGCCAGCAGCTTGATGGGGGAGCCCTACGAGCAGTACTTC. Variable domain in full (rest from reference TRBV13 and TRBJ2-7): AAGVIQSPRHLIKEKRETATLKCYPIPRHDTVYWYQQGPGQDPQFLISFYEKMQSDKGSIPDRFSAQQFSDYHSELNMSSLELGDSALYFCASSLMGEPYEQYFGPGTRLTVT.

This clonotype was picked up a small number of times. The genes are TRBV7-2 and TRBJ2-1; D not certain. The V end was cut by 1 base, the J end by 9 bases, with 10 bases between. The CDR3 runs 13 residues. In germline, CDR1 is SGHTA, CDR2 FQGNSA. The CDR3 DNA reads TGTGCCAGCAGCTTAGTAGAGTTTGGTGAGCAGTTCTTC. Encoded protein: CASSLVEFGEQFF.

The chain has TRBV25-1 and TRBJ2-1; D is unresolved. In germline, CDR1 is MGHDK, CDR2 SYGVNS. V lost 0 bases, J lost 4 bases, and 16 bases lay in between. This CDR3 has 17 residues. This chain's CDR3 is CASSEYIGQSQYNEQFF. As DNA, the CDR3 is TGTGCCAGCAGTGAATATATCGGGCAGAGCCAGTACAATGAGCAGTTCTTC. Complete variable domain (other parts from reference TRBV25-1 and TRBJ2-1): EADIYQTPRYLVIGTGKKITLECSQTMGHDKMYWYQQDPGMELHLIHYSYGVNSTEKGDLSSESTVSRIRTEHFPLTLESARPSHTSQYLCASSEYIGQSQYNEQFFGPGTRLTVL.

The rearrangement uses TRBV20-1 and TRBJ2-5; D possibly corresponds to TRBD2 (5 bases). The CDR3 is 12 residues long. Germline V gene data show CDR1 as DFQATT and CDR2 as SNEGSKA (reference sequence). V was cut by 7 bases and J by 11 bases, with 20 bases left in between. CDR3 bases: TGCAGTGTGTCAGAGGCTGGGTGGGAGCAGTACTTC. It codes for CSVSEAGWEQYF.

V gene TRBV7-9 combines with J gene TRBJ2-7, with 9 bases matching TRBD2. CDR1 and CDR2 from the germline V gene are SEHNR and FQNEAQ (reference sequence). V was clipped by 0 bases and J by 6 bases; unmatched bases: 9. The CDR3 is 16 amino acids. CDR3 sequence (DNA): TGTGCCAGCAGCTTAGCTGAAGGTCTAGCGGGAAGCGAGCAGTACTTC. Translation: CASSLAEGLAGSEQYF. The full variable domain, with the rest looked up from reference TRBV7-9 and TRBJ2-7, is DTGVSQNPRHKITKRGQNVTFRCDPISEHNRLYWYRQTLGQGPEFLTYFQNEAQLEKSRLLSDRFSAERPKGSFSTLEIQRTEQGDSAMYLCASSLAEGLAGSEQYFGPGTRLTVT.